The 24 T cell receptor beta chains given below trace back to one sample, sequenced in a study of CD8 T cells in Susac syndrome (dated by TCRdb to about 2019). The library was prepared using the immunoSEQ multiplex PCR assay. RNA was extracted using the RNeasy kit, and roughly 0.5 to 1 microgram was reverse transcribed with random hexamers. TCRdb's own reprocessing of the public reads used fastp at Q25 and MiXCR and kept productive beta chains. Rows are combined by CDR3 protein, so each entry shows the most common genes and DNA. A total of about 250,000 distinct CDR3 sequences appear in this sample, approximately 92% of them only once. 0.06% to 0.08% of the sample rests with the top ten. What was sequenced was CD4+ T cells from PBMCs. Receptor source: a human donor with multiple sclerosis.

The V and J genes are TRBV6-1 and TRBJ1-5, with D unclear. The V end lost 2 bases, the J end lost 5 bases, and 10 bases lay between the germline ends. The CDR3 runs to 14 residues. CDR1 MNHNS and CDR2 SASEGT come from the germline V gene. The CDR3 coding sequence is TGTGCCAGCAGTGAATTGGTCATTTATCAGCCCCAGCATTTT. This encodes CASSELVIYQPQHF.

Here the CDR3 DNA reads TGTGCCAGCAGCTTGGGGGGCGCCACTGCCAAAAACATTCAGTACTTC. Translating gives CASSLGGATAKNIQYF. This chain connects TRBV5-6 to TRBJ2-4; TRBD1 is a possible D gene (5 bases). In germline, CDR1 is SGHDT, CDR2 YYEEEE. V shed 0 bases and J shed 1 base, with 11 bases lying between them. The CDR3 length is 16 residues.

The rearrangement joins TRBV6-5 to TRBJ1-2; 7 nucleotides align to TRBD1. The CDR3 extends over 14 amino acids. CDR1 is MNHEY, CDR2 SVGAGI, per germline. Losses at the gene ends were 7 bases for V and 4 bases for J; bases not matched to a gene: 9. The CDR3 loop is CASKTTGMAYGYTF. The CDR3 DNA sequence: TGTGCCAGCAAGACGACAGGGATGGCCTATGGCTACACCTTC.

J is TRBJ1-4 and V is TRBV5-6; no definite D call. Looked up from germline, CDR1 is SGHDT and CDR2 is YYEEEE. The germline V and J ends were trimmed by 4 bases and 7 bases, with 8 bases remaining between them. The CDR3 is 12 residues long. The CDR3 is CASSRGSEKLFF. CDR3 DNA: TGTGCCAGCAGCCGAGGGAGTGAAAAACTGTTTTTT.

V usage is TRBV6-6 and J usage is TRBJ2-3; 12 nucleotides align to TRBD2. This CDR3 has 14 residues. V was pared by 6 bases and J by 7 bases, with 5 bases of the junction left unmatched. Germline CDR1 MNHNY, CDR2 SVGAGI (reference sequence). The CDR3 DNA sequence: TGTGCCAGCAGCCCACTAGCGGGAGGCTATACGCAGTATTTT. Translation: CASSPLAGGYTQYF.

This clonotype was seen more than once but under ten times. V gene TRBV4-1 combines with J gene TRBJ2-1, with 10 bases identical to TRBD1. The CDR3 contains 16 residues. Per germline, CDR1 MGHRA and CDR2 YSYEKL. The V gene end was trimmed by 3 bases and the J gene end by 6 bases; junction bases not matched to a gene: 8. The CDR3 nucleotides read TGCGCCAGCAGCCAGGATCCGGGACAGGGGTTCAATGAGCAGTTCTTC. This encodes CASSQDPGQGFNEQFF.

The chain has TRBV6-1 and TRBJ1-4; no firm D call. Trimming left V 9 bases short and J 7 bases short, with 15 bases between. The germline CDR1 and CDR2 sequences are MNHNS and SASEGT. This CDR3 is 13 amino acids long. The CDR3 DNA sequence: TGTGCCAGTCTGGACCGGCCAACTGAAAAACTGTTTTTT. Its protein product is CASLDRPTEKLFF.

This chain connects TRBV5-4 to TRBJ1-6, with 7 nucleotides matching TRBD1. In germline, CDR1 is SGHNT, CDR2 YYREEE (reference sequence). V lost 3 bases, J lost 7 bases, and 4 bases stayed unmatched. The CDR3 is made up of 14 amino acids. Here the CDR3 DNA reads TGTGCCAGCAGCTCTGGACAGGTCAATTCACCCCTCCACTTT. Residues: CASSSGQVNSPLHF.

This chain connects TRBV13 to TRBJ2-2; 7 positions agree with TRBD2. The ends lost 5 bases at V and 4 bases at J; junction bases unmatched: 13. The germline gives CDR1 PRHDT, CDR2 FYEKMQ (reference sequence). The CDR3 extends over 17 amino acids. DNA for the CDR3: TGTGCCAGCAGCCCCGATCCTAGCGGCAGTTCCACCGGGGAGCTGTTTTTT. Encoded protein: CASSPDPSGSSTGELFF.

This sequence joins TRBV5-1 and TRBJ1-3, with D hard to call. The CDR3 is 14 amino acids. Between the trimmed V and J ends, which lost 3 bases and 3 bases, there was a span of 10 bases. The germline V gene encodes CDR1 SGHRS and CDR2 YFSETQ. CDR3 loop: CASSSDLFGNTIYF. CDR3 in DNA: TGCGCCAGCAGCTCGGACTTGTTTGGAAACACCATATATTTT.

The chain links TRBV4-1 to TRBJ2-3, with 12 bases matching TRBD2. The V gene end was trimmed by 0 bases and the J gene end by 5 bases; junction bases not matched to a gene: 6. The CDR3 has 17 amino acids. The germline V gene has CDR1 MGHRA and CDR2 YSYEKL. CDR3 protein: CASSQEPSGRAGDTQYF. CDR3 sequence (DNA): TGCGCCAGCAGCCAAGAACCTAGCGGGAGGGCGGGAGATACGCAGTATTTT.

The chain carries TRBV7-8 and TRBJ2-7; D not resolved. This CDR3 is built from 17 residues. Trimming removed 5 bases from V and 0 bases from J, with 20 bases in between. In germline, CDR1 is SGHVS, CDR2 FQNEAQ. CDR3 residues: CASSPLPPRLGSYEQYV. The CDR3 nucleotides read TGTGCCAGCAGCCCTTTGCCTCCGAGGCTGGGCTCCTACGAGCAGTACGTC.

V gene TRBV29-1 combines with J gene TRBJ2-7; no firm D call. Trimming stripped 1 base from V and 0 bases from J, with 10 bases between. Germline V gene data show CDR1 as SQVTM and CDR2 as ANQGSEA. This CDR3 region has 14 residues. The CDR3 coding sequence is TGCAGCGTTGAAGGGCCTTTCAGCTCCTACGAGCAGTACTTC. This sequence encodes CSVEGPFSSYEQYF.

The chain employs TRBV9 and TRBJ1-4, with TRBD1 identical over 9 bases. CDR3 length: 15 residues. Germline-derived CDR1 and CDR2 are SGDLS and YYNGEE. V was clipped by 0 bases and J by 5 bases; unmatched bases: 2. The CDR3 DNA sequence: TGTGCCAGCAGCGTAGGGGGGACAGGGAATGAAAAACTGTTTTTT. Protein product: CASSVGGTGNEKLFF.

The chain carries TRBV29-1 and TRBJ2-2; 9 positions match TRBD1. V lost 6 bases, J lost 8 bases, and 7 bases stayed unmatched. CDR1 is SQVTM, CDR2 ANQGSEA, per germline. This CDR3 is 13 amino acids long. The CDR3 DNA follows: TGCAGCGTCAGGACAGGGGAGATGGGGGAGCTGTTTTTT. This encodes CSVRTGEMGELFF.

The rearrangement uses TRBV20-1 and TRBJ2-7; TRBD2 agrees at 7 bases. There are 13 residues in the CDR3. Trimming removed 3 bases from V and 0 bases from J; junction bases left unmatched: 2. Per germline, CDR1 DFQATT and CDR2 SNEGSKA (reference sequence). The CDR3 spells CSARGGVSYEQYF. The CDR3 region has the DNA TGCAGTGCTAGGGGGGGGGTCTCCTACGAGCAGTACTTC.

In nucleotides, the CDR3 is TGTGCCAGCAGCTTTAACCTTGGGTCGGCCACTGAAGCTTTCTTT. Protein: CASSFNLGSATEAFF. V gene TRBV11-2 combines with J gene TRBJ1-1; unclear D gene. This CDR3 region has 15 residues. V lost 3 bases and J lost 4, with 15 bases in between. Germline values: CDR1 SGHAT, CDR2 FQNNGV.

The rearrangement links TRBV3-1 to TRBJ2-5; 8 bases fit TRBD2. The CDR3 spans 16 residues. Germline CDR1 is LGHDT and CDR2 is YNNKEL (reference sequence). Trimming removed 4 bases from V and 5 bases from J; junction bases left unmatched: 12. The CDR3: CASSPGGLLPTETQYF. In DNA form, the CDR3 reads TGTGCCAGCAGCCCGGGGGGGTTGCTACCGACGGAGACCCAGTACTTC.

The chain has TRBV5-1 and TRBJ2-3; D is possibly TRBD1 (5 bases). This CDR3 is built from 15 residues. V was pared by 0 bases and J by 0 bases, with 8 bases between. Germline V gives CDR1 SGHRS, CDR2 YFSETQ. The CDR3 nucleotides are TGCGCCAGCAGCTTGGAAAGGGGTAGCACAGATACGCAGTATTTT. Protein product: CASSLERGSTDTQYF.

V is TRBV15 and J is TRBJ2-5; 8 nucleotides agree with TRBD2. Germline CDR1 and CDR2: LNHNV and YYDKDF (reference sequence). V shed 0 bases and J 4 bases; nucleotides not matched to a gene: 4. The CDR3 consists of 15 residues. The CDR3 coding sequence is TGTGCCACCAGCAGAGATCGGGGGGGCAGAGAGACCCAGTACTTC. As protein: CATSRDRGGRETQYF.

The chain joins TRBV6-6 to TRBJ1-2; no firm D call. The V gene lost 0 bases and the J gene lost 0 bases, with 11 bases spanning the gap. CDR3 length equals 16 residues. The germline CDR1 and CDR2 sequences are MNHNY and SVGAGI (reference sequence). The CDR3: CASSYSTVEANYGYTF. The CDR3 DNA reads TGTGCCAGCAGTTACTCGACGGTGGAGGCTAACTATGGCTACACCTTC.

This chain connects TRBV29-1 to TRBJ2-3; 8 nucleotides match TRBD1. The CDR3 is 14 residues long. CDR1 SQVTM and CDR2 ANQGSEA come from the germline V gene. V shed 7 bases and J 2 bases; nucleotides not matched to a gene: 8. The CDR3 is CSGGQGGPTDTQYF. The CDR3 nucleotides are TGCAGCGGCGGACAGGGAGGTCCCACAGATACGCAGTATTTT.

The V gene is TRBV27, the J gene TRBJ2-2; D assignment may be TRBD1 or TRBD2 (5 bases each). V lost 2 bases to trimming and J lost 5 bases, with 15 bases between them. The CDR3 has 16 residues. Germline V gene data show CDR1 as MNHEY and CDR2 as SMNVEV (reference sequence). Here the CDR3 reads CASSLGSGGRTGELFF. Written as DNA, the CDR3 is TGTGCCAGCAGTTTAGGGTCTGGGGGACGAACCGGGGAGCTGTTTTTT.

This chain links TRBV5-6 with TRBJ1-5; 7 bases agree with TRBD1. With 4 bases clipped from V and 5 bases from J, the junction kept 6 bases outside the gene matches. There are 14 residues in the CDR3. The germline CDR1 and CDR2 sequences are SGHDT and YYEEEE. In nucleotides, the CDR3 is TGTGCCAGCAGCGCGGGGACAGTTTATCAGCCCCAGCATTTT. Protein sequence: CASSAGTVYQPQHF.